A single sample is the source of the 27 T cell receptor beta chains below, sequenced in a study of cytomegalovirus exposure and HLA in healthy donors (dated by TCRdb to the late 2010s). Library method: the immunoSEQ multiplex PCR assay. TCRdb limited this immuneACCESS table to in-frame rearrangements with V and J called. A share of clones is missing; checked studies link under half to unresolved V genes, and the rest is unexplained. In this sample the table shows some 100,000 clones, about nine tenths of which occur a single time. The ten largest clonotypes hold more than 2% of the sample. The sequencing sample was made of PBMCs. These receptors were taken from a woman younger than 35 in good health and CMV-seronegative.

The chain couples TRBV12-5 to TRBJ2-5, with TRBD2 identical over 7 bases. Germline CDR1 LGHNT, CDR2 FRNRAP. The CDR3 is 17 amino acids. J gave up 4 bases and V 3 bases, and 14 bases lay outside the gene matches. The CDR3 protein is CASGFDVGSGWGETQYF. The CDR3 DNA is TGTGCTAGTGGTTTCGACGTTGGTAGCGGGTGGGGAGAGACCCAGTACTTC.

The table lists this clone with a count of one. The CDR3 DNA sequence: TGCGCCAGCAGCCAGTGGGGGGGAGCCACAGATACGCAGTATTTT. This sequence encodes CASSQWGGATDTQYF. V and J are TRBV4-3 and TRBJ2-3; the match to TRBD2 covers 7 bases. This CDR3 has 15 residues. Unmatched junction bases numbered 5, after V lost 3 bases and J lost 2 bases. CDR1 is LGHNA and CDR2 is YSLEER in the germline V gene.

V gene TRBV9 combines with J gene TRBJ2-2; 12 bases are a match to TRBD2. The trim removed 4 bases at V and 7 bases at J, leaving 17 bases unmatched. Germline V CDR1 and CDR2: SGDLS, YYNGEE. CDR3 size: 19 residues. Written as DNA, the CDR3 is TGTGCCAGCAGCCCGCATCCCGGGACTAGCGGGCCGGGGGGCGGGGAGCTGTTTTTT. It yields the protein CASSPHPGTSGPGGGELFF.

CDR3 nucleotides: TGTGCCAGCATTATGGCGGCCAATCAGCCCCAGCATTTT. Amino acids: CASIMAANQPQHF. The rearrangement uses TRBV6-1 and TRBJ1-5; unclear D gene. V gave up 7 bases and J gave up 3 bases, with 10 bases separating them. Germline values: CDR1 MNHNS, CDR2 SASEGT. The CDR3 extends over 13 amino acids.

The chain joins TRBV6-1 to TRBJ1-6, with TRBD1 matching over 7 bases. The CDR3 is 15 amino acids. V lost 6 bases, J lost 8 bases, and 10 bases stayed unmatched. Germline lookup yields CDR1 MNHNS and CDR2 SASEGT. The CDR3 loop reads CASRDYRGRDSPLHF. CDR3 in DNA: TGTGCCAGCAGGGACTACAGGGGACGGGATTCACCCCTCCACTTT.

The chain joins TRBV7-6 to TRBJ2-1; D ambiguous. Germline V gene sequence: CDR1 SGHVS, CDR2 FNYEAQ. The CDR3 covers 15 residues. Trimming stripped 3 bases from V and 0 bases from J, with 9 bases between. In DNA form, the CDR3 reads TGTGCCAGCAGCTTTGACTCCTACTCCTACAATGAGCAGTTCTTC. Residues: CASSFDSYSYNEQFF.

The genes are TRBV6-7 and TRBJ2-1, with 8 nucleotides matching TRBD2. TRBV6-7 is assigned to the ORF class and has an uncertain function. Trimming took 4 bases from V and 7 from J; bases not matched to a gene: 15. This CDR3 has 17 residues. CDR3 DNA sequence: TGTGCCAGCAGTTGGGGGAAGGACGGGGGGGCAGGTAATGAGCAGTTCTTC. This translates into CASSWGKDGGAGNEQFF.

The chain couples TRBV4-1 to TRBJ2-2; 10 nucleotides line up with TRBD2. The CDR3 is 15 residues long. V was pared by 1 base and J by 8 bases, with 4 bases of the junction left unmatched. Germline V gene sequence: CDR1 MGHRA, CDR2 YSYEKL. This CDR3 is CASSQVPTSGGELFF. CDR3 nucleotide sequence: TGCGCCAGCAGCCAAGTCCCGACTAGCGGGGGGGAGCTGTTTTTT.

The rearrangement links TRBV28 to TRBJ2-1; 7 bases are shared with TRBD1. With 5 bases clipped from V and 0 bases from J, the junction kept 7 bases outside the gene matches. Germline V lookup: CDR1 MDHEN, CDR2 SYDVKM. This CDR3 is 16 amino acids long. CDR3 residues: CASSPARGSSYNEQFF. The CDR3 DNA is TGTGCCAGCAGTCCCGCCAGGGGGAGCTCCTACAATGAGCAGTTCTTC.

The rearrangement uses TRBV7-9 and TRBJ1-5; 9 bases agree with TRBD1. CDR1 is SEHNR, CDR2 FQNEAQ, per germline (reference sequence). The CDR3 extends over 16 amino acids. Trimming at V came to 3 bases and at J to 4 bases, leaving 7 bases not matched to a gene. For the CDR3, the DNA is TGTGCCAGCAGCTTGGACAGGGGAAGGGCTAATCAGCCCCAGCATTTT. The encoded protein is CASSLDRGRANQPQHF.

J is TRBJ2-5 and V is TRBV7-6; 9 bases agree with TRBD2. The CDR3 extends over 21 amino acids. Trimming took 5 bases from V and 7 from J; bases not matched to a gene: 29. Germline CDR1 reads SGHVS; CDR2 reads FNYEAQ. The CDR3 DNA is TGTGCCAGCAGCCTAACCTACTCTAAAGGGGGCGGCGGGAGGGCCGGAAGGACCCAGTACTTC. Translated, it gives CASSLTYSKGGGGRAGRTQYF.

This clone came up a few times. V usage is TRBV18 and J usage is TRBJ2-7, with 10 bases identical to TRBD1. Germline CDR1 and CDR2: KGHSH and LQKENI. V shed 4 bases and J 3 bases; nucleotides not matched to a gene: 0. This CDR3 comprises 13 residues. Here the CDR3 DNA reads TGTGCCAGCTCACGGACAGGGGGCTACGAGCAGTACTTC. Translation: CASSRTGGYEQYF.

The chain recombines TRBV23-1 with TRBJ2-3; possible D gene TRBD2, 5 bases. TRBV23-1 belongs to the ORF category, with a function that is uncertain. V was pared by 7 bases and J by 2 bases, with 10 bases between. The CDR3 covers 13 residues. The CDR3 sequence is CASNGEFTDTQYF. The DNA for the CDR3 is TGCGCCAGCAACGGGGAGTTCACAGATACGCAGTATTTT.

The chain joins TRBV6-6 to TRBJ2-5; TRBD1 matches 7 bases. Germline CDR1 MNHNY, CDR2 SVGAGI (reference sequence). V gave up 4 bases and J gave up 1 base; unmatched junction bases: 3. The CDR3 totals 14 residues. CDR3 protein: CASSFRQGQETQYF. For the CDR3, the DNA is TGTGCCAGCAGTTTCCGACAGGGCCAAGAGACCCAGTACTTC.

This chain joins TRBV27 and TRBJ2-1; 8 bases line up with TRBD1. After removal of 8 bases from V and 6 bases from J, the junction contained 12 bases not matched to a gene. Germline CDR1 reads MNHEY; CDR2 reads SMNVEV (reference sequence). The CDR3 contains 15 residues. CDR3 DNA sequence: TGTGCCAGCGGGCAGCCGGGACAGGCCCTCAATGAGCAGTTCTTC. Translated: CASGQPGQALNEQFF.

This chain connects TRBV7-9 to TRBJ1-6, with a tentative D call TRBD1 (5 bases). Germline V gene sequence: CDR1 SEHNR, CDR2 FQNEAQ (reference sequence). The V gene lost 8 bases and the J gene lost 5 bases, with 19 bases spanning the gap. The CDR3 is 16 residues long. In DNA form, the CDR3 reads TGTGCCAGCCAGGGTATTGTAGGGGCCAATAATTCACCCCTCCACTTT. It is translated as CASQGIVGANNSPLHF.

The CDR3 DNA sequence: TGTGCCAGCAGCGGAGAACGGATGGACTCCCCCGCAAGTTACAATGAGCAGTTCTTC. Protein sequence: CASSGERMDSPASYNEQFF. The J gene is TRBJ2-1, the V gene TRBV7-8; D is possibly TRBD2 (5 bases). Germline loops: CDR1 SGHVS, CDR2 FQNEAQ. Trimming removed 5 bases at V and 4 bases at J, with 27 bases between. This CDR3 contains 19 residues.

The chain carries TRBV15 and TRBJ2-7; weak D call: TRBD1 (6 bases). The CDR3 extends over 14 amino acids. V lost 0 bases, J lost 6 bases, and 12 bases lay in between. CDR1 and CDR2 (germline): LNHNV, YYDKDF (reference sequence). The CDR3 DNA is TGTGCCACCAGCAGAGATGAACAGGGTGGCGAGCAGTACTTC. This gives the protein CATSRDEQGGEQYF.

The gene calls are TRBV7-2 and TRBJ1-5, with D possibly matching TRBD1 (5 bases). CDR1 is SGHTA and CDR2 is FQGNSA in the germline V gene. V lost 1 base and J 7 bases, leaving 14 bases between the germline ends. This CDR3 is built from 15 residues. The CDR3 DNA sequence: TGTGCCAGCAGCTTAGGGTCCAGGGCGTACCAGCCCCAGCATTTT. It codes for CASSLGSRAYQPQHF.

This sequence joins TRBV30 and TRBJ2-1; tentatively, D is TRBD2 (5 bases). The CDR3 consists of 14 residues. Trimming took 4 bases from V and 2 from J, leaving 12 bases between them. Germline V CDR1 and CDR2: GTSNPN, SVGIG (reference sequence). CDR3 bases: TGTGCCTGGACTGGCGGGCCGACCTACAATGAGCAGTTCTTC. Protein: CAWTGGPTYNEQFF.

The genes are TRBV6-1 and TRBJ2-2, with D hard to call. V was shortened by 6 bases and J by 0 bases, with 5 bases between the two germline ends. CDR1 is MNHNS and CDR2 is SASEGT in the germline V gene. CDR3 length equals 13 residues. The CDR3 reads CASRITNTGELFF. The DNA for the CDR3 is TGTGCCAGCAGAATAACGAACACCGGGGAGCTGTTTTTT.

A few counts support this clone. The genes are TRBV7-2 and TRBJ2-7, with TRBD1 matching over 8 bases. The CDR3 length is 13 residues. V gave up 5 bases and J gave up 3 bases; unmatched junction bases: 3. The germline V gene encodes CDR1 SGHTA and CDR2 FQGNSA. CDR3 sequence (DNA): TGTGCCAGCAGCCGTGACAGGGGCTACGAGCAGTACTTC. Translated: CASSRDRGYEQYF.

J is TRBJ2-3 and V is TRBV15; TRBD1 aligns across 9 bases. CDR1 is LNHNV and CDR2 is YYDKDF in the germline V gene (reference sequence). J was trimmed by 4 bases and V by 3 bases; bases with no gene match: 2. This CDR3 is 14 amino acids long. In DNA, the CDR3 is TGTGCCACCAGCAGGGACAGGGGACCAGATACGCAGTATTTT. This encodes CATSRDRGPDTQYF. The complete variable domain, with remaining parts taken from reference TRBV15 and TRBJ2-3, reads DAMVIQNPRYQVTQFGKPVTLSCSQTLNHNVMYWYQQKSSQAPKLLFHYYDKDFNNEADTPDNFQSRRPNTSFCFLDIRSPGLGDTAMYLCATSRDRGPDTQYFGPGTRLTVL.

The V and J genes are TRBV11-2 and TRBJ1-5; 7 bases are shared with TRBD1. This CDR3 is 14 amino acids long. The germline CDR1 and CDR2 sequences are SGHAT and FQNNGV. The trim removed 4 bases at V and 4 bases at J, leaving 4 bases unmatched. CDR3 region: CASSSGQLNQPQHF. CDR3 bases: TGTGCCAGCAGCTCGGGACAGTTAAATCAGCCCCAGCATTTT.

The chain uses TRBV6-5 and TRBJ2-7; 7 positions agree with TRBD2. CDR1 and CDR2 (germline): MNHEY, SVGAGI. The CDR3 runs to 14 residues. V trimming: 6 bases; J trimming: 0 bases; junction bases outside the gene matches: 5. The CDR3 DNA reads as TGTGCCAGCAGAGCGGGGCCCGTCTCCTACGAGCAGTACTTC. Translating gives CASRAGPVSYEQYF.

This clone showed up just once. J is TRBJ2-1 and V is TRBV11-2; 11 nucleotides match TRBD2. The CDR3 extends over 15 amino acids. After removal of 5 bases from V and 5 bases from J, the junction contained 5 bases not matched to a gene. The germline gives CDR1 SGHAT, CDR2 FQNNGV. CDR3 sequence: CASSTTSGVNNEQFF. DNA of the CDR3: TGTGCCAGCAGCACGACTAGCGGGGTGAACAATGAGCAGTTCTTC.

The chain recombines TRBV5-6 with TRBJ1-2; a weak D match, TRBD1 (5 bases). CDR3 length equals 13 residues. With 3 bases removed from V and 2 bases from J, the gap between germline ends came to 8 bases. Germline-derived CDR1 and CDR2 are SGHDT and YYEEEE. CDR3: CASSYGHNYGYTF. As DNA, the CDR3 is TGTGCCAGCAGCTACGGACACAACTATGGCTACACCTTC.